Below, one TCR beta chain is given with its context. The CDR3 is 14 amino acids. The V end was cut by 4 bases, the J end by 7 bases, with 13 bases between. Per the germline V gene, CDR1 is KGHSH and CDR2 is LQKENI. The assay was immunoSEQ multiplex PCR, and TCRdb's table has in-frame clones only and misses some. The sample yields 150,000 to 200,000 clones, 91% seen once. The sample comes from a study of control samples from healthy donors and cancer patients. The sequenced sample was blood. The receptor's source is a woman in her thirties in good health. The rearrangement joins TRBV18 to TRBJ2-2; D is possibly TRBD1 (6 bases). This CDR3 is CASSRQVADGELFF. The CDR3 DNA sequence: TGTGCCAGCTCACGACAGGTCGCGGACGGGGAGCTGTTTTTT.